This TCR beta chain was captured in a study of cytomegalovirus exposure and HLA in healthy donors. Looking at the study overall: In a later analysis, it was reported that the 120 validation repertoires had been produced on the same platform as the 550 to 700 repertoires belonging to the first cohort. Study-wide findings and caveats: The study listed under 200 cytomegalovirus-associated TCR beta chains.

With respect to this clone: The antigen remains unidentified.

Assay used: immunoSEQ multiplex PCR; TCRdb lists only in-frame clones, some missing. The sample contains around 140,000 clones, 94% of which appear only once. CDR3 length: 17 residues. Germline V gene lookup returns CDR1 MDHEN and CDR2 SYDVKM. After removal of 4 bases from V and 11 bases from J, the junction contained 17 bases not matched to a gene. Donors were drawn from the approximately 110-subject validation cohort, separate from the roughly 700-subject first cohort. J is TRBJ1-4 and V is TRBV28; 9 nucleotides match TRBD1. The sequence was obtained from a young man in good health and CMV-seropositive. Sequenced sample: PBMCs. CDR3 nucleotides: TGTGCCAGCAGTTCCCGTGCACCGGGACAGGGCCCTGAGAAACTGTTTTTT. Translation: CASSSRAPGQGPEKLFF. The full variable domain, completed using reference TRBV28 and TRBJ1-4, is DVKVTQSSRYLVKRTGEKVFLECVQDMDHENMFWYRQDPGLGLRLIYFSYDVKMKEKGDIPEGYSVSREKKERFSLILESASTNQTSMYLCASSSRAPGQGPEKLFFGSGTQLSVL.